This T cell receptor (beta chain) was profiled in a study of T cells in Graves' hyperthyroidism and ophthalmopathy. This clonotype showed up many times. As yet, its antigen is unknown. General observations from the study: Prediction of ophthalmopathy progression came a median around 7.1 months pre-onset.

Exclusion followed for patients with uncontrolled infection, other autoimmune disease, pregnancy or lactation. Germline trimming cut 6 bases from V and 5 bases from J; bases unmatched to any gene: 9. This CDR3 has 14 residues. Germline V gene data show CDR1 as SNHLY and CDR2 as FYNNEI. Amplification targeted TCR beta CDR3 regions from RNA transcripts. During a first-round RT-PCR of the TCR CDR3, the HTBI primer set was used. TCRdb itself ran the multiplex PCR reads through MiXCR, one entry per CDR3 protein. This sample has fewer than 400,000 distinct CDR3 sequences, with 20% to 30% found just once. This chain uses TRBV2 with TRBJ2-5, with 7 bases that match TRBD1. This TCR was sampled from a middle-aged man with Graves' hyperthyroidism. Sequencing was done on a sample of blood. The chain's CDR3 is CASSNRGDYETQYF. CDR3 nucleotides: TGTGCCAGCAGCAACAGGGGCGATTACGAGACCCAGTACTTC.